These 14 T cell receptor beta chains share one sample of origin, sequenced in a study of siplizumab effects on memory and regulatory T cells. Libraries were prepared by immunoSEQ multiplex PCR; TCRdb keeps only in-frame clonotypes and omits some of them. The data show 100,000 or so clones, with just over 90% seen just once and approximately 0.66% held by the top ten. The material sequenced was Tregs sorted from blood. The origin of the receptors is a human donor in good health.

The chain combines TRBV5-1 with TRBJ1-2; D perhaps matches TRBD1 (5 bases). Per germline, CDR1 SGHRS and CDR2 YFSETQ. This CDR3 is 13 amino acids long. Trimming left V 6 bases short and J 5 bases short, with 14 bases between. The DNA of the CDR3 is TGCGCCAGCAATGACGTCGGACATTATGGCTACACCTTC. Residues: CASNDVGHYGYTF.

The V call is TRBV5-4, the J call TRBJ2-3, with 10 nucleotides matching TRBD2. This CDR3 contains 16 residues. Per the germline V gene, CDR1 is SGHNT and CDR2 is YYREEE (reference sequence). Unmatched junction bases numbered 11, after V lost 4 bases and J lost 6 bases. The DNA of the CDR3 is TGTGCCAGCAGCCCACCCCCTAGCGGGAGCCACGATACGCAGTATTTT. Translation: CASSPPPSGSHDTQYF.

The CDR3 protein is CASRYGGGDTQYF. CDR3 DNA: TGCGCCAGCAGGTATGGAGGAGGAGATACGCAGTATTTT. This chain connects TRBV5-1 to TRBJ2-3; the D gene is possibly TRBD2 (5 bases). V dropped 5 bases and J dropped 5 bases, with 12 bases sitting between them. CDR1 and CDR2 (germline): SGHRS, YFSETQ. The CDR3 covers 13 residues.

The rearrangement links TRBV5-1 to TRBJ2-1, with 9 bases that match TRBD1. Germline V lookup: CDR1 SGHRS, CDR2 YFSETQ. The CDR3 runs 16 residues. V shed 4 bases and J 3 bases; nucleotides not matched to a gene: 8. The CDR3 sequence: CASSERGTGFYNEQFF. DNA for the CDR3: TGCGCCAGCAGCGAGCGCGGGACAGGGTTCTACAATGAGCAGTTCTTC.

This rearrangement joins TRBV2 to TRBJ2-7; the match to TRBD1 covers 10 bases. The CDR3 spans 13 residues. CDR1 SNHLY and CDR2 FYNNEI come from the germline V gene. Trimming removed 4 bases from V and 3 bases from J; junction bases left unmatched: 0. The CDR3 DNA follows: TGTGCCAGCAGTGGGACAGGGGGCTACGAGCAGTACTTC. It translates to CASSGTGGYEQYF.

Here the CDR3 DNA reads TGTGCCAGCAGCTTAGTAGGGCTAGCGGGAGCAGTGGGTGAGCAGTTCTTC. This gives the protein CASSLVGLAGAVGEQFF. This chain links TRBV11-2 with TRBJ2-1; TRBD2 agrees at 10 bases. Germline V gene data show CDR1 as SGHAT and CDR2 as FQNNGV. This CDR3 spans 17 amino acids. J lost 9 bases, V lost 1 base, and 12 bases had no gene match.

This chain uses TRBV11-2 with TRBJ2-1; 7 bases are a match to TRBD2. The CDR3 extends over 16 amino acids. The germline V gene has CDR1 SGHAT and CDR2 FQNNGV. V trimming: 5 bases; J trimming: 2 bases; junction bases outside the gene matches: 9. The DNA of the CDR3 is TGTGCCAGCAGCCACGAAAGCGGGGCAGCCTACAATGAGCAGTTCTTC. It yields the protein CASSHESGAAYNEQFF.

This chain links TRBV11-2 with TRBJ2-7, with D tentatively TRBD1 or TRBD2 (6 bases each). There are 13 residues in the CDR3. Germline V lookup: CDR1 SGHAT, CDR2 FQNNGV. V dropped 0 bases and J dropped 13 bases, with 16 bases sitting between them. The DNA for the CDR3 is TGTGCCAGCAGCTTAGACTCGAGGGGGGCCCCCTACTTC. Protein sequence: CASSLDSRGAPYF. The entire variable domain, with the rest obtained from reference TRBV11-2 and TRBJ2-7, is as follows: EAGVAQSPRYKIIEKRQSVAFWCNPISGHATLYWYQQILGQGPKLLIQFQNNGVVDDSQLPKDRFSAERLKGVDSTLKIQPAKLEDSAVYLCASSLDSRGAPYFGPGTRLTVT.

The chain couples TRBV7-9 to TRBJ2-1, with 7 bases aligning to TRBD2. The CDR3 is 15 amino acids. V gave up 2 bases and J gave up 4 bases; unmatched junction bases: 5. The V gene's germline CDR1 is SEHNR and CDR2 FQNEAQ (reference sequence). CDR3 sequence reads: CASSLIGTKYNEQFF. The CDR3 bases are TGTGCCAGCAGCTTAATCGGGACTAAGTACAATGAGCAGTTCTTC.

V is TRBV5-1 and J is TRBJ1-1; D may be TRBD1 (5 bases). This CDR3 contains 15 residues. CDR1 is SGHRS and CDR2 is YFSETQ in the germline V gene. The V and J ends lost 4 bases and 3 bases respectively, with 16 bases between them. CDR3 nucleotide sequence: TGCGCCAGCAGCCGGGGTAGGGGTGGAGACACTGAAGCTTTCTTT. It specifies CASSRGRGGDTEAFF.

V is TRBV10-2 and J is TRBJ1-1, with 9 bases that match TRBD1. Germline CDR1 WSHSY, CDR2 SAAADI. V lost 2 bases to trimming and J lost 4 bases; unmatched junction nucleotides: 8. The CDR3 is 16 amino acids. CDR3 bases: TGCGCCAGCAGTGAGGGGAACAGGGGGCTGGGCACTGAAGCTTTCTTT. Its protein product is CASSEGNRGLGTEAFF.

This sequence joins TRBV10-3 and TRBJ2-3; TRBD2 matches at 9 bases. The V segment lost 5 bases and the J segment 3 bases; nucleotides outside the gene matches: 9. The CDR3 covers 16 residues. Germline V gives CDR1 ENHRY, CDR2 SYGVKD. The CDR3 sequence is CAISRARTSDTDTQYF. The CDR3 region has the DNA TGTGCCATCAGTCGAGCTAGGACTAGCGATACAGATACGCAGTATTTT.

The chain employs TRBV5-6 and TRBJ1-2; TRBD1 is a possible D gene (6 bases). Germline CDR1 SGHDT, CDR2 YYEEEE. V was pared by 1 base and J by 2 bases, with 9 bases between. There are 14 residues in the CDR3. The CDR3 loop reads CASSLSGANYGYTF. The CDR3 region has the DNA TGTGCCAGCAGCTTGTCAGGGGCGAACTATGGCTACACCTTC.

V gene TRBV15 combines with J gene TRBJ2-1, with TRBD2 matching over 8 bases. Trimming removed 1 base from V and 7 bases from J; junction bases left unmatched: 6. The CDR3 has 15 residues. From germline, CDR1 is LNHNV and CDR2 YYDKDF (reference sequence). The CDR3 spells CATSRVRSGSNEQFF. CDR3 nucleotide sequence: TGTGCCACCAGCAGAGTTCGCAGCGGGAGTAATGAGCAGTTCTTC.